The 22 T cell receptor beta chains listed next were all sequenced from one sample in a study of T cell responses to AZD1222 COVID-19 vaccine. Clones were sequenced by immunoSEQ multiplex PCR, and TCRdb holds only the in-frame ones, with some missing. The table shows roughly 150,000 clones, with approximately 93% occurring only once. Sequences were derived from peripheral blood, sampled 28 days after the second AZD1222 dose. The receptors shown here come from an adult who received the AZD1222 COVID-19 vaccine.

The chain has TRBV9 and TRBJ2-1; D is perhaps TRBD2 (5 bases). V shed 7 bases and J shed 0 bases, with 11 bases lying between them. CDR1 and CDR2 from the germline V gene are SGDLS and YYNGEE. There are 14 residues in the CDR3. The CDR3 loop is CASDKADSYNEQFF. CDR3 DNA: TGTGCCAGCGACAAAGCGGACTCCTACAATGAGCAGTTCTTC. The full variable domain, with the rest looked up from reference TRBV9 and TRBJ2-1, is DSGVTQTPKHLITATGQRVTLRCSPRSGDLSVYWYQQSLDQGLQFLIQYYNGEERAKGNILERFSAQQFPDLHSELNLSSLELGDSALYFCASDKADSYNEQFFGPGTRLTVL.

V gene TRBV18 combines with J gene TRBJ2-3; D ambiguous. Germline lookup yields CDR1 KGHSH and CDR2 LQKENI. This CDR3 is built from 11 residues. V gave up 4 bases and J gave up 1 base, with 0 bases separating them. Here the CDR3 DNA reads TGTGCCAGCTCACGCACAGATACGCAGTATTTT. Translation: CASSRTDTQYF. Variable domain in full (rest from reference TRBV18 and TRBJ2-3): NAGVMQNPRHLVRRRGQEARLRCSPMKGHSHVYWYRQLPEEGLKFMVYLQKENIIDESGMPKERFSAEFPKEGPSILRIQQVVRGDSAAYFCASSRTDTQYFGPGTRLTVL.

J is TRBJ1-4 and V is TRBV28, with 8 bases lining up with TRBD1. Germline V gene sequence: CDR1 MDHEN, CDR2 SYDVKM. This CDR3 region has 17 residues. The V gene end was trimmed by 4 bases and the J gene end by 1 base; junction bases not matched to a gene: 8. The CDR3 DNA is TGTGCCAGCAGTTCCAGACAGGGGTCAGAAACTAATGAAAAACTGTTTTTT. It encodes CASSSRQGSETNEKLFF.

The chain combines TRBV11-2 with TRBJ2-2; D not resolved. The CDR3 consists of 14 residues. V lost 3 bases and J lost 1, with 6 bases in between. CDR1 and CDR2 from the germline V gene are SGHAT and FQNNGV. CDR3 protein: CASSFAQNTGELFF. The CDR3 region has the DNA TGTGCCAGCAGCTTCGCGCAGAACACCGGGGAGCTGTTTTTT. Full variable domain (missing parts from reference TRBV11-2 and TRBJ2-2): EAGVAQSPRYKIIEKRQSVAFWCNPISGHATLYWYQQILGQGPKLLIQFQNNGVVDDSQLPKDRFSAERLKGVDSTLKIQPAKLEDSAVYLCASSFAQNTGELFFGEGSRLTVL.

V is TRBV10-1 and J is TRBJ2-2, with TRBD2 as a possible D gene (5 bases). Trimming shortened V by 4 bases and J by 3 bases, and 12 bases separated the two germline ends. CDR3 length: 15 amino acids. Per the germline V gene, CDR1 is WNHNN and CDR2 is SYGVQD (reference sequence). DNA for the CDR3: TGCGCCAGCAGTGGTCGGAGGCCGGACACCGGGGAGCTGTTTTTT. It is translated as CASSGRRPDTGELFF.

V gene TRBV19 combines with J gene TRBJ2-7, with 11 bases fitting TRBD2. Unmatched junction bases numbered 0, after V lost 3 bases and J lost 2 bases. This CDR3 spans 14 amino acids. Germline-derived CDR1 and CDR2 are LNHDA and SQIVND (reference sequence). As DNA, the CDR3 is TGTGCCAGTAGTATTAGCGGGAGGGCCTACGAGCAGTACTTC. Translation: CASSISGRAYEQYF.

The gene calls are TRBV6-5 and TRBJ2-7; D gene unclear. CDR1 MNHEY and CDR2 SVGAGI come from the germline V gene. This CDR3 is 16 amino acids long. V was trimmed by 0 bases and J by 2 bases, leaving 14 bases between them. CDR3 protein: CASSYSAGQAAYEQYF. The CDR3 nucleotides read TGTGCCAGCAGTTACTCCGCCGGGCAGGCCGCCTACGAGCAGTACTTC.

The rearrangement links TRBV11-2 to TRBJ2-1; D unclear. The CDR3 sequence is 12 residues long. Between the trimmed V and J ends, which lost 0 bases and 9 bases, there was a span of 6 bases. Germline CDR1 SGHAT, CDR2 FQNNGV. The CDR3 spells CASSLEFTEQFF. CDR3 DNA: TGTGCCAGCAGCTTAGAGTTTACTGAGCAGTTCTTC.

The chain joins TRBV27 to TRBJ2-2; D is unclear. V was trimmed by 5 bases and J by 6 bases, leaving 13 bases between them. Germline CDR1 is MNHEY and CDR2 is SMNVEV (reference sequence). The CDR3 sequence is 14 residues long. Here the CDR3 DNA reads TGTGCCAGCAGTCACCGACTCTTCGCCGGGGAGCTGTTTTTT. It specifies CASSHRLFAGELFF.

J is TRBJ2-7 and V is TRBV25-1; 7 nucleotides align to TRBD2. V gave up 6 bases and J gave up 1 base; unmatched junction bases: 9. CDR1 and CDR2 from the germline V gene are MGHDK and SYGVNS. This CDR3 contains 15 residues. CDR3 coding DNA: TGTGCCAGCAGCTCGATCGGGCGGGAGTCCTACGAGCAGTACTTC. Encoded protein: CASSSIGRESYEQYF.

The V call is TRBV5-1, the J call TRBJ2-3; 9 bases fit TRBD2. CDR3 length: 16 amino acids. With V trimmed by 0 bases and J by 4 bases, 6 bases remained unmatched. CDR1 is SGHRS and CDR2 is YFSETQ in the germline V gene. The DNA for the CDR3 is TGCGCCAGCAGCTTGGTTGCCGCGGGGGGGCCAGATACGCAGTATTTT. This gives the protein CASSLVAAGGPDTQYF.

This chain uses TRBV7-3 with TRBJ1-1; unclear D gene. V was clipped by 0 bases and J by 4 bases, with 9 bases between them. CDR3 length: 14 residues. Per the germline V gene, CDR1 is SGHTA and CDR2 is FQGTGA. CDR3 loop: CASSLTEQSTEAFF. CDR3 nucleotide sequence: TGTGCCAGCAGCTTAACGGAACAGAGCACTGAAGCTTTCTTT.

The chain combines TRBV5-1 with TRBJ2-1; D might be TRBD1 (6 bases). Germline CDR1 reads SGHRS; CDR2 reads YFSETQ. The CDR3 is 17 residues long. The ends were cut back, 1 base at V and 0 bases at J, with 14 bases in the middle. For the CDR3, the DNA is TGCGCCAGCAGCTTGCAGGGGACGATCAGCTCCTACAATGAGCAGTTCTTC. This gives the protein CASSLQGTISSYNEQFF.

This chain links TRBV29-1 with TRBJ2-1; D remains ambiguous. This CDR3 is built from 12 residues. V shed 3 bases and J shed 5 bases, with 8 bases lying between them. Germline-derived CDR1 and CDR2 are SQVTM and ANQGSEA. The CDR3 region has the DNA TGCAGCGTTGACGGGCTAAACAATGAGCAGTTCTTC. Translation gives CSVDGLNNEQFF.

The chain links TRBV27 to TRBJ2-7; perhaps D is TRBD1 or TRBD2 (5 bases each). The V and J ends lost 2 bases and 6 bases respectively, with 11 bases between them. The V gene's germline CDR1 is MNHEY and CDR2 SMNVEV (reference sequence). This CDR3 spans 13 amino acids. In DNA form, the CDR3 reads TGTGCCAGCAGTTTAGGGGGAAGGGGCGAGCAGTACTTC. Protein product: CASSLGGRGEQYF.

The genes are TRBV27 and TRBJ2-3; 11 bases fit TRBD2. Trimming cost V 5 bases and J 1 base; bases outside gene matches: 5. This CDR3 comprises 16 residues. Germline V gene sequence: CDR1 MNHEY, CDR2 SMNVEV (reference sequence). In DNA, the CDR3 is TGTGCCAGCAGTCCCCTAGCGGGGGGACGCACAGATACGCAGTATTTT. This gives the protein CASSPLAGGRTDTQYF.

The sample holds one count of this clone. The chain employs TRBV29-1 and TRBJ2-3; D is unresolved. This CDR3 comprises 12 residues. Per the germline V gene, CDR1 is SQVTM and CDR2 is ANQGSEA. V lost 1 base and J 0 bases, leaving 2 bases between the germline ends. The DNA for the CDR3 is TGCAGCGTTGAAGCTAGCACAGATACGCAGTATTTT. Translating gives CSVEASTDTQYF.

The chain carries TRBV19 and TRBJ2-3; tentative D call: TRBD2 (6 bases). V gave up 7 bases and J gave up 0 bases, with 17 bases separating them. From germline, CDR1 is LNHDA and CDR2 SQIVND (reference sequence). The CDR3 is 16 amino acids. The CDR3 DNA is TGTGCCAGTAAGGCGGGGAGGAGTTCTAGCACAGATACGCAGTATTTT. Protein: CASKAGRSSSTDTQYF.

The chain combines TRBV5-1 with TRBJ2-1; D is unclear. The CDR3 covers 17 residues. V lost 3 bases and J 0 bases, leaving 16 bases between the germline ends. The germline CDR1 and CDR2 sequences are SGHRS and YFSETQ. DNA of the CDR3: TGCGCCAGCAGCTCGGATTTCAGGCTTAGCTCCTACAATGAGCAGTTCTTC. Its protein product is CASSSDFRLSSYNEQFF.

This chain joins TRBV6-5 and TRBJ1-2, with D hard to call. Deletions cut 5 bases from V and 5 bases from J, with 12 bases between. The CDR3 loop spans 13 amino acids. Germline V lookup: CDR1 MNHEY, CDR2 SVGAGI. The CDR3 DNA sequence: TGTGCCAGCAGTCAGACGGGGAGTTATGGCTACACCTTC. Its translation: CASSQTGSYGYTF.

The gene calls are TRBV9 and TRBJ2-7; TRBD1 matches at 8 bases. The CDR3 covers 15 residues. Losses at the gene ends were 0 bases for V and 6 bases for J; bases not matched to a gene: 8. Germline V gene data show CDR1 as SGDLS and CDR2 as YYNGEE. In DNA form, the CDR3 reads TGTGCCAGCAGCGTAGTTCCAGGGGGGACAGGCGAGCAGTACTTC. Translation gives CASSVVPGGTGEQYF.

This chain links TRBV5-8 with TRBJ2-1; no firm D call. Germline loops: CDR1 SGHTS, CDR2 YDEGEE. The CDR3 covers 15 residues. Between the trimmed V and J ends, which lost 1 base and 3 bases, there was a span of 11 bases. The CDR3 is CASSLSWRVYNEQFF. The CDR3 region has the DNA TGTGCCAGCAGCTTGTCTTGGAGAGTCTACAATGAGCAGTTCTTC.